The 19 T cell receptor beta chains given below trace back to one sample, sequenced in a study of shared clonotypes between healthy human individuals (TCRdb year 2020). Library preparation employed the immunoSEQ multiplex PCR assay. TCRdb carries this immuneACCESS record with in-frame sequences only. Its versions omit some clonotypes, under half of them owing to an unresolved V gene in the studies checked, with the rest unexplained. The table for this sample lists millions of clones; more than 90% of them were counted only once. In total, the top ten clones hold around 0.15% of the sample. The sequenced sample consisted of naive CD4+ T cells sorted from blood. In light of the paper, this sample's cell subset or site label describes: CD45RA+ positively selected. The source is a man aged 18-30 years in good health.

V gene TRBV11-2 combines with J gene TRBJ2-1; no firm D call. CDR1 is SGHAT, CDR2 FQNNGV, per germline. The V and J ends lost 2 bases and 0 bases respectively, with 5 bases between them. The CDR3 runs 14 residues. The DNA for the CDR3 is TGTGCCAGCAGCTTATCCAGCTCCTACAATGAGCAGTTCTTC. Translated: CASSLSSSYNEQFF.

The chain couples TRBV4-3 to TRBJ1-2, with a weak D call TRBD1 (6 bases). The CDR3 covers 15 residues. CDR1 LGHNA and CDR2 YSLEER come from the germline V gene. Trimming took off 1 base at V and 5 bases at J, with 14 bases between the two ends. The chain's CDR3 is CASSQVEGVIYGYTF. CDR3 in DNA: TGCGCCAGCAGCCAAGTAGAGGGGGTTATTTATGGCTACACCTTC.

J is TRBJ2-7 and V is TRBV6-6, with TRBD1 identical over 10 bases. CDR1 MNHNY and CDR2 SVGAGI come from the germline V gene (reference sequence). The CDR3 is made up of 15 amino acids. V lost 1 base, J lost 5 bases, and 5 bases stayed unmatched. The CDR3 bases are TGTGCCAGCAGTTACTTCGGGACAGGGGAAAACGAGCAGTACTTC. This translates into CASSYFGTGENEQYF.

The chain recombines TRBV2 with TRBJ2-3; D might be TRBD1 (6 bases). Germline assignment: CDR1 SNHLY and CDR2 FYNNEI. Trimming took 6 bases from V and 3 from J, leaving 13 bases between them. The CDR3 length is 14 residues. The CDR3 region is CASSVPGQTDTQYF. In nucleotides, the CDR3 is TGTGCCAGCAGCGTCCCGGGACAAACAGATACGCAGTATTTT.

The CDR3 reads CASSPDNYGYTF. The CDR3 coding sequence is TGTGCCAGCAGCCCCGACAACTATGGCTACACCTTC. The chain uses TRBV9 and TRBJ1-2; D call uncertain. CDR1 is SGDLS, CDR2 YYNGEE, per germline. V lost 4 bases, J lost 2 bases, and 6 bases lay in between. The CDR3 covers 12 residues.

The chain recombines TRBV6-6 with TRBJ1-4, with D perhaps TRBD1 (6 bases). In germline, CDR1 is MNHNY, CDR2 SVGAGI (reference sequence). The CDR3 has 15 amino acids. The V gene lost 2 bases and the J gene lost 7 bases, with 14 bases spanning the gap. CDR3 sequence (DNA): TGTGCCAGCAGTTACCCCCAGGGGAAGGGTGAAAAACTGTTTTTT. This gives the protein CASSYPQGKGEKLFF.

The count of this clone is one. The rearrangement links TRBV11-2 to TRBJ2-5, with 9 bases identical to TRBD2. The germline gives CDR1 SGHAT, CDR2 FQNNGV. The CDR3 has 15 amino acids. V was clipped by 4 bases and J by 4 bases; unmatched bases: 7. The CDR3 loop is CASSSIAGVGETQYF. The CDR3 bases are TGTGCCAGCAGCTCCATAGCGGGAGTCGGAGAGACCCAGTACTTC.

The V call is TRBV28, the J call TRBJ1-1; D not certain. The CDR3 has 15 amino acids. Germline CDR1 reads MDHEN; CDR2 reads SYDVKM. The V end was cut by 6 bases, the J end by 7 bases, with 21 bases between. CDR3 loop: CASSRPSLWENEAFF. The CDR3 DNA follows: TGTGCCAGCAGCCGACCATCCCTTTGGGAGAATGAAGCTTTCTTT.

This clone has just one count. The rearrangement uses TRBV30 and TRBJ2-7; D gene unclear. The CDR3 sequence is 12 residues long. The germline gives CDR1 GTSNPN, CDR2 SVGIG (reference sequence). V gave up 5 bases and J gave up 0 bases, with 8 bases separating them. Written as DNA, the CDR3 is TGTGCCTGGGGGTTAGTCTCCTACGAGCAGTACTTC. Protein sequence: CAWGLVSYEQYF.

The chain uses TRBV30 and TRBJ2-5; perhaps TRBD2 as D (5 bases). Germline CDR1 reads GTSNPN; CDR2 reads SVGIG (reference sequence). This CDR3 is 12 amino acids long. Trimming pared 2 bases from V and 7 bases from J, leaving 11 bases between. CDR3 sequence (DNA): TGTGCCTGGAGTTTAAGCGGCGGGACCCAGTACTTC. Its translation: CAWSLSGGTQYF.

The V and J genes are TRBV9 and TRBJ2-3, with D unclear. The CDR3 totals 15 residues. Trimming shortened V by 4 bases and J by 2 bases, and 14 bases separated the two germline ends. Germline V gives CDR1 SGDLS, CDR2 YYNGEE. CDR3 sequence: CASSSDLEVTDTQYF. DNA for the CDR3: TGTGCCAGCAGCTCCGACCTAGAGGTCACAGATACGCAGTATTTT.

The gene calls are TRBV6-1 and TRBJ2-5; TRBD1 might be the D (5 bases). CDR3 length: 14 amino acids. The V end was cut by 1 base, the J end by 7 bases, with 13 bases between. Germline V gene data show CDR1 as MNHNS and CDR2 as SASEGT. The CDR3 DNA is TGTGCCAGCAGTGAAGACAGGTCCGTGGGGACCCAGTACTTC. Its protein product is CASSEDRSVGTQYF.

As regards this clone: This CDR3 is also generated by other DNA sequences in the sample. The chain uses TRBV10-3 and TRBJ1-3; no clear D. Germline V gives CDR1 ENHRY, CDR2 SYGVKD. The CDR3 contains 11 residues. The V and J ends lost 5 bases and 2 bases respectively, with 1 base between them. CDR3 sequence: CAISPGNTIYF. For the CDR3, the DNA is TGTGCCATCAGTCCTGGAAACACCATATATTTT.

The gene calls are TRBV5-4 and TRBJ1-2; tentative D call: TRBD1 (5 bases). The V gene's germline CDR1 is SGHNT and CDR2 YYREEE (reference sequence). V lost 3 bases and J lost 5, with 17 bases in between. This CDR3 is 15 amino acids long. The CDR3 sequence: CASSWTGTGLYGYTF. In DNA form, the CDR3 reads TGTGCCAGCAGCTGGACCGGGACTGGACTTTATGGCTACACCTTC.

The chain joins TRBV11-2 to TRBJ1-3, with 7 bases lining up with TRBD1. CDR1 is SGHAT and CDR2 is FQNNGV in the germline V gene. The CDR3 contains 13 residues. The junction had 2 bases not matched to a gene; V was cut back by 5 bases and J by 4 bases. The CDR3 loop is CASSPGQGNTIYF. The CDR3 region has the DNA TGTGCCAGCAGCCCGGGACAGGGAAACACCATATATTTT.

The chain recombines TRBV11-3 with TRBJ2-1; 10 bases fit TRBD2. Germline loops: CDR1 SGHNT, CDR2 YENEEA. The CDR3 sequence is 15 residues long. The J segment lost 10 bases and the V segment lost 4 bases, leaving 10 bases of the junction unmatched. The CDR3 reads CASSSGTSEGDEQFF. DNA for the CDR3: TGTGCCAGCAGCTCCGGGACTAGCGAGGGGGACGAGCAGTTCTTC.

CDR3 DNA sequence: TGCGCCAGCAGCCAAGAGACTAACACCGGGGAGCTGTTTTTT. Protein: CASSQETNTGELFF. The rearrangement joins TRBV4-3 to TRBJ2-2; D gene ambiguous. The germline gives CDR1 LGHNA, CDR2 YSLEER. This CDR3 region has 14 residues. V was shortened by 0 bases and J by 2 bases, with 4 bases between the two germline ends.

Notes on this clone: At the DNA level, this CDR3 is encoded by other sequences in the same sample as well. V gene TRBV29-1 combines with J gene TRBJ2-7, with D unresolved. V shed 5 bases and J shed 1 base, with 6 bases lying between them. The CDR3 has 11 amino acids. Germline assignment: CDR1 SQVTM and CDR2 ANQGSEA. DNA for the CDR3: TGCAGCGTTTTGGGATCCTACGAGCAGTACTTC. Translating it yields CSVLGSYEQYF.

The chain links TRBV7-3 to TRBJ1-2, with D perhaps TRBD1 (5 bases). The V gene's germline CDR1 is SGHTA and CDR2 FQGTGA. CDR3 length equals 13 residues. Trimming left V 5 bases short and J 7 bases short, with 14 bases between. CDR3 DNA sequence: TGTGCCAGCAGCCCCCTAGCAGGGAGTGGCTACACCTTC. Encoded protein: CASSPLAGSGYTF.